The 16 T cell receptor beta chains below come from one sample, sequenced in a study of OX40 agonist ivuxolimab in advanced cancers. TCRdb keeps only in-frame clones here, not all; method: immunoSEQ multiplex PCR. The profile shows 8,000 to 10,000 clones, around 92% of them singletons. The sample here was CD4+ or CD8+ T cells sorted from blood, taken in a trial of the OX40 agonist ivuxolimab. The receptors originated from an adult with an advanced solid tumor such as melanoma, head and neck, liver or kidney cancer.

V gene TRBV7-9 combines with J gene TRBJ2-5; tentative D call: TRBD2 (5 bases). Germline V CDR1 and CDR2: SEHNR, FQNEAQ (reference sequence). Trimming removed 5 bases from V and 7 bases from J, with 20 bases in between. CDR3 length: 15 residues. CDR3 nucleotides: TGTGCCAGCAGCCCCCAAGGGAGTCTGCCGGGGACCCAGTACTTC. It codes for CASSPQGSLPGTQYF.

CDR3 protein: CASSVDGRGYGYTF. In DNA form, the CDR3 reads TGTGCCAGCAGTGTGGACGGCCGGGGCTATGGCTACACCTTC. The rearrangement joins TRBV6-5 to TRBJ1-2; D gene unclear. The V gene lost 5 bases and the J gene lost 4 bases, with 14 bases spanning the gap. Per germline, CDR1 MNHEY and CDR2 SVGAGI. The CDR3 extends over 14 amino acids.

The V call is TRBV11-2, the J call TRBJ2-1, with 7 bases aligning to TRBD2. CDR1 and CDR2 (germline): SGHAT, FQNNGV. Unmatched junction bases numbered 4, after V lost 2 bases and J lost 0 bases. The CDR3 totals 16 residues. The CDR3 sequence: CASSLRDYNSYNEQFF. The CDR3 DNA follows: TGTGCCAGCAGCTTACGGGACTATAACTCCTACAATGAGCAGTTCTTC.

This rearrangement joins TRBV28 to TRBJ1-1, with D possibly matching TRBD1 (6 bases). The CDR3 spans 15 residues. Germline CDR1 MDHEN, CDR2 SYDVKM. Trimming pared 6 bases from V and 0 bases from J, leaving 14 bases between. CDR3 region: CASSRRGAMNTEAFF. The CDR3 DNA follows: TGTGCCAGCAGCCGCCGGGGGGCCATGAACACTGAAGCTTTCTTT.

V and J are TRBV19 and TRBJ1-1; 7 nucleotides agree with TRBD1. The V and J ends lost 6 bases and 3 bases, in that order; junction bases with no gene match: 4. This CDR3 contains 13 residues. Germline V CDR1 and CDR2: LNHDA, SQIVND (reference sequence). The CDR3 is CASRSGGDTEAFF. In DNA form, the CDR3 reads TGTGCCAGTAGATCAGGGGGAGACACTGAAGCTTTCTTT.

The genes are TRBV18 and TRBJ2-7; 8 bases line up with TRBD2. This CDR3 is built from 13 residues. CDR1 and CDR2 (germline): KGHSH, LQKENI. The trim removed 5 bases at V and 5 bases at J, leaving 5 bases unmatched. The CDR3 sequence is CASSSGLGNEQYF. The CDR3 DNA is TGTGCCAGCTCATCGGGACTAGGTAACGAGCAGTACTTC.

CDR3 loop: CASRPDRVDEKLFF. The CDR3 bases are TGTGCCAGCAGGCCCGACAGGGTAGATGAAAAACTGTTTTTT. The chain employs TRBV27 and TRBJ1-4, with TRBD1 identical over 7 bases. CDR1 is MNHEY and CDR2 is SMNVEV in the germline V gene (reference sequence). The CDR3 extends over 14 amino acids. With 6 bases clipped from V and 6 bases from J, the junction kept 7 bases outside the gene matches. The entire variable domain, with the rest obtained from reference TRBV27 and TRBJ1-4, is as follows: EAQVTQNPRYLITVTGKKLTVTCSQNMNHEYMSWYRQDPGLGLRQIYYSMNVEVTDKGDVPEGYKVSRKEKRNFPLILESPSPNQTSLYFCASRPDRVDEKLFFGSGTQLSVL.

V usage is TRBV28 and J usage is TRBJ2-6; D not resolved. Trimming removed 7 bases from V and 4 bases from J, with 11 bases in between. The CDR3 is 14 residues long. CDR1 and CDR2 from the germline V gene are MDHEN and SYDVKM. CDR3 sequence reads: CASKDWGGANVLTF. The CDR3, as DNA: TGTGCCAGCAAAGATTGGGGAGGGGCCAACGTCCTGACTTTC.

This chain uses TRBV7-9 with TRBJ2-1; TRBD2 matches 14 bases. V shed 5 bases and J 8 bases; nucleotides not matched to a gene: 14. Looked up from germline, CDR1 is SEHNR and CDR2 is FQNEAQ (reference sequence). The CDR3 has 18 amino acids. CDR3 loop: CASSPGLAGVARGDEQFF. In DNA form, the CDR3 reads TGTGCCAGCAGCCCGGGACTAGCGGGAGTAGCTAGAGGCGATGAGCAGTTCTTC.

The V and J genes are TRBV4-2 and TRBJ1-1, with TRBD1 identical over 7 bases. Germline CDR1 LGHNA, CDR2 YNFKEQ. V dropped 0 bases and J dropped 5; count of bases not matched to a gene: 12. The CDR3 is 17 amino acids. The CDR3 coding sequence is TGTGCCAGCAGCCAAGAAGACCCAGGACAGGTTGGGACTGAAGCTTTCTTT. It codes for CASSQEDPGQVGTEAFF.

The rearrangement uses TRBV28 and TRBJ2-5, with a weak D call TRBD2 (5 bases). Trimming took 2 bases from V and 2 from J, leaving 12 bases between them. The CDR3 has 15 amino acids. Germline V gene sequence: CDR1 MDHEN, CDR2 SYDVKM. Here the CDR3 DNA reads TGTGCCAGCAGTTTACGTCGGCGGACTCAAGAGACCCAGTACTTC. This encodes CASSLRRRTQETQYF.

The chain is built from TRBV5-1 and TRBJ2-7; D remains unclear. Germline lookup yields CDR1 SGHRS and CDR2 YFSETQ. The CDR3 covers 13 residues. Trimming took off 4 bases at V and 5 bases at J, with 13 bases between the two ends. The CDR3 here is CASSVDPGNEQYF. In nucleotides, the CDR3 is TGCGCCAGCAGCGTGGACCCGGGCAACGAGCAGTACTTC.

The CDR3 is CASSESTKEETQYF. DNA of the CDR3: TGTGCCAGCAGTGAATCCACTAAAGAAGAGACCCAGTACTTC. The chain is built from TRBV6-1 and TRBJ2-5; D is unresolved. Germline V gives CDR1 MNHNS, CDR2 SASEGT. The CDR3 contains 14 residues. V lost 2 bases to trimming and J lost 3 bases, with 10 bases between them.

The J gene is TRBJ1-1, the V gene TRBV7-9; D remains ambiguous. There are 12 residues in the CDR3. Germline V gives CDR1 SEHNR, CDR2 FQNEAQ (reference sequence). Trimming pared 1 base from V and 2 bases from J, leaving 2 bases between. The CDR3 nucleotides read TGTGCCAGCAGCTTAGTTAACACTGAAGCTTTCTTT. Residues: CASSLVNTEAFF.

This chain links TRBV27 with TRBJ1-1; D gene ambiguous. CDR3 length: 14 residues. V lost 3 bases and J lost 7, with 15 bases in between. Germline V gives CDR1 MNHEY, CDR2 SMNVEV (reference sequence). This CDR3 is CASSFQREGGEAFF. In nucleotides, the CDR3 is TGTGCCAGCAGTTTCCAAAGGGAAGGAGGTGAAGCTTTCTTT.

This sequence joins TRBV21-1 and TRBJ1-5; TRBD1 was called by the table and not checked on the DNA. TRBV21-1 is a known pseudogene. CDR3 length: 17 amino acids. Here the CDR3 reads CASSKRTGLWLGQPQHF. In DNA form, the CDR3 reads TGTGCCAGCAGCAAGAGGACAGGGCTTTGGTTGGGTCAGCCCCAGCATTTT.